The present entry profiles one TCR beta chain with its context. The data were taken from a study of cytomegalovirus exposure and HLA in healthy donors. Trimming took 5 bases from V and 4 from J, leaving 15 bases between them. Germline V lookup: CDR1 MDHEN, CDR2 SYDVKM. This CDR3 comprises 15 residues. PCR primers comprised 60 Vbeta and 13 Jbeta primers. This table comes from immunoSEQ multiplex PCR, and its TCRdb copy is limited to in-frame clones, with some not included. The sample consists of 80,000 to 130,000 clones, about 77% of them appearing once. Sample: PBMCs. The chain is built from TRBV28 and TRBJ1-5; TRBD1 is a possible D gene (5 bases). The sequence was obtained from a woman under 30 in good health and CMV-seropositive. CDR3 amino acids: CASSPTWSGNQPQHF. The CDR3 nucleotides are TGTGCCAGCAGTCCAACCTGGTCAGGGAATCAGCCCCAGCATTTT.